The rows below give T cell receptor beta chains drawn from one sample of a study of cytotoxic CD8 clonotypes in ibrutinib-treated CLL. TCRdb's copy holds only in-frame clones and misses some; the assay was immunoSEQ multiplex PCR. The table has hundreds of thousands of clones, roughly 79% seen once. The source was PBMCs, collected after 12 months of ibrutinib treatment. The receptors were sampled from a human donor with chronic lymphocytic leukemia. CDR3s include the opening cysteine and the closing phenylalanine or tryptophan. Fields, in order: J gene, V gene, clone size, CDR3 length, D gene, CDR3 protein, CDR3 DNA. D genes are given only for firm matches. Size is stated for part of the rows, as once, few or many counts, or as a class when the clone is expanded.

TRBJ2-1	TRBV27	NA	13	NA	CATGWLPYNEQFF	TGTGCCACAGGCTGGCTCCCCTACAATGAGCAGTTCTTC
TRBJ1-1	TRBV5-5	few	12	NA	CASSGPSQAAFF	TGTGCCAGCTCGGGACCCAGCCAGGCAGCTTTCTTT
TRBJ2-1	TRBV5-4	NA	20	TRBD2	CASSLVPPGGVTSSYNEQFF	TGTGCCAGCAGCTTGGTCCCGCCGGGGGGGGTAACAAGCTCCTACAATGAGCAGTTCTTC
TRBJ1-1	TRBV5-1	NA	15	TRBD1	CASRGTDIMNTEAFF	TGCGCCAGCAGGGGGACAGATATTATGAACACTGAAGCTTTCTTT
TRBJ1-1	TRBV5-1	NA	17	NA	CASSSRTSGQPNTEAFF	TGCGCCAGCAGCTCGCGCACCTCAGGACAACCCAACACTGAAGCTTTCTTT
TRBJ2-1	TRBV18	NA	17	TRBD2	CASSPPNAAGGYNEQFF	TGTGCCAGCTCACCACCGAACGCTGCGGGAGGATACAATGAGCAGTTCTTC
TRBJ1-2	TRBV5-6	once	15	NA	CASSLKPDGIYGYTF	TGTGCCAGCAGCCTGAAACCGGACGGAATCTATGGCTACACCTTC
TRBJ2-1	TRBV27	few	13	NA	CASSIRSHNEQFF	TGTGCCAGCAGTATCCGCTCCCACAATGAGCAGTTCTTC
TRBJ2-3	TRBV5-1	NA	15	TRBD1	CASNLDRAGSNTQYF	TGCGCCAGCAACCTAGACAGGGCCGGGTCGAATACGCAGTATTTT
TRBJ2-5	TRBV18	NA	14	TRBD1	CASGDRGPIETQYF	TGTGCCAGCGGGGACAGGGGGCCGATTGAGACCCAGTACTTC
TRBJ1-5	TRBV25-1	few	18	TRBD1	CASSEPGTGEEGNQPQHF	TGTGCCAGCAGTGAGCCCGGGACAGGGGAAGAGGGGAATCAGCCCCAGCATTTT
TRBJ2-2	TRBV7-3	once	12	NA	CASSLGPMELFF	TGTGCCAGCAGCTTGGGGCCCATGGAGCTGTTTTTT
TRBJ1-6	TRBV30	many	13	NA	CAWSLSGNSPLHF	TGTGCCTGGAGTTTGTCAGGCAATTCACCCCTCCACTTT
TRBJ1-5	TRBV4-1	NA	15	TRBD1	CASSPGQGAIQPQHF	TGCGCCAGCAGCCCCGGACAGGGGGCGATTCAGCCCCAGCATTTT
TRBJ2-7	TRBV5-4	NA	17	NA	CASSLNSGQSFSYEQYF	TGTGCCAGCAGCTTGAACTCGGGGCAATCTTTTTCCTACGAGCAGTACTTC
TRBJ2-7	TRBV19	once	17	TRBD1	CASSYPGQGPSGDEQYF	TGTGCCAGTAGTTATCCGGGACAGGGGCCCTCGGGGGACGAGCAGTACTTC